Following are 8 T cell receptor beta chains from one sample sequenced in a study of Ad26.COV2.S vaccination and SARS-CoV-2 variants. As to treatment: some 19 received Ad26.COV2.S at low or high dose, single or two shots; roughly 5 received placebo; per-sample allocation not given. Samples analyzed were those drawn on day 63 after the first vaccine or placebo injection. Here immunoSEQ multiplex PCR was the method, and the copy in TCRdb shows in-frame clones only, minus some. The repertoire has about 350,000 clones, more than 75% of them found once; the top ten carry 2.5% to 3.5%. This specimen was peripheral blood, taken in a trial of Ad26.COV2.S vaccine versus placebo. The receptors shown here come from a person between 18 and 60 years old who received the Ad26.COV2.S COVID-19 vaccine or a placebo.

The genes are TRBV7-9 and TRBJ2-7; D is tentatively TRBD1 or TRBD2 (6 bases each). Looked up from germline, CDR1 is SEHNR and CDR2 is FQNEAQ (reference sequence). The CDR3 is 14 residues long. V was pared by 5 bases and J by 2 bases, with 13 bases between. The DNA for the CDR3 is TGTGCCAGCAGCACCAGGGGAGGCACCTACGAGCAGTACTTC. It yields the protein CASSTRGGTYEQYF.

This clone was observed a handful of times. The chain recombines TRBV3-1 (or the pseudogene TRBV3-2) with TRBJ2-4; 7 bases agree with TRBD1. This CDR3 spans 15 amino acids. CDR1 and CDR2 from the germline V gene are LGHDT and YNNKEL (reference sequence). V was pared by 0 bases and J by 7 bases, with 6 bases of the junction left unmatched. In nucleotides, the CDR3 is TGTGCCAGCAGCCAAGACAGGGGGTCTTGGAACATTCAGTACTTC. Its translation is CASSQDRGSWNIQYF.

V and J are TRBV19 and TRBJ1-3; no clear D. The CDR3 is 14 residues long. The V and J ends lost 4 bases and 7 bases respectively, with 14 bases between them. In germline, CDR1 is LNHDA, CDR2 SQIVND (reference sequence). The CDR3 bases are TGTGCCAGTAGTACCGGACCGATGGATAACACCATATATTTT. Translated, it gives CASSTGPMDNTIYF. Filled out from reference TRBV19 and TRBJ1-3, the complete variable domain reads DGGITQSPKYLFRKEGQNVTLSCEQNLNHDAMYWYRQDPGQGLRLIYYSQIVNDFQKGDIAEGYSVSREKKESFPLTVTSAQKNPTAFYLCASSTGPMDNTIYFGEGSWLTVV.

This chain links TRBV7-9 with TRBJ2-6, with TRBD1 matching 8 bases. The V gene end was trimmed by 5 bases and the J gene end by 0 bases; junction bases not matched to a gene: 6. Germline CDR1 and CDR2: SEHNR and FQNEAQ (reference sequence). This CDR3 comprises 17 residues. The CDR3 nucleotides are TGTGCCAGCAGCCCTTGGACAGGGAGCTCTGGGGCCAACGTCCTGACTTTC. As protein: CASSPWTGSSGANVLTF. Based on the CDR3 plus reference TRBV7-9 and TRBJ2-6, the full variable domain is DTGVSQNPRHKITKRGQNVTFRCDPISEHNRLYWYRQTLGQGPEFLTYFQNEAQLEKSRLLSDRFSAERPKGSFSTLEIQRTEQGDSAMYLCASSPWTGSSGANVLTFGAGSRLTVL.

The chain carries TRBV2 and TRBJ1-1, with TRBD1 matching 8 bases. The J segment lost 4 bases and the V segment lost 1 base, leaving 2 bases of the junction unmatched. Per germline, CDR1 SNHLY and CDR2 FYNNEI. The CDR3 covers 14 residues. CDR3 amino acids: CASSEVTGGTEAFF. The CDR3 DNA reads TGTGCCAGCAGTGAAGTCACAGGGGGCACTGAAGCTTTCTTT. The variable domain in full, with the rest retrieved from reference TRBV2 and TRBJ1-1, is EPEVTQTPSHQVTQMGQEVILRCVPISNHLYFYWYRQILGQKVEFLVSFYNNEISEKSEIFDDQFSVERPDGSNFTLKIRSTKLEDSAMYFCASSEVTGGTEAFFGQGTRLTVV.

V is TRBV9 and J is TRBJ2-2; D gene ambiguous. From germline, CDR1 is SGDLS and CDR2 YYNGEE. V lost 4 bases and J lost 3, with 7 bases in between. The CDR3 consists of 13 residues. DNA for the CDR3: TGTGCCAGCAGCCCAAGCGACACCGGGGAGCTGTTTTTT. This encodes CASSPSDTGELFF.

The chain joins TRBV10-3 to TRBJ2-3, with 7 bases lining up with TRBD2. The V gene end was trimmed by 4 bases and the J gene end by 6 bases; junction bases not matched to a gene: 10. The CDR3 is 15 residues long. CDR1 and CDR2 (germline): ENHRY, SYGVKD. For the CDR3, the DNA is TGTGCCATCAGTGTGTGGGGGGGAAGTCAGGATACGCAGTATTTT. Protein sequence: CAISVWGGSQDTQYF.

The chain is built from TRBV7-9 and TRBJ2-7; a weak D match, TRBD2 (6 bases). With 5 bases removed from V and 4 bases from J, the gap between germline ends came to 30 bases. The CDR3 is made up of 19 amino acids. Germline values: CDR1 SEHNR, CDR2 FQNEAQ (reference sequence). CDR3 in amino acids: CASSPTTAGGPGIFYEQYF. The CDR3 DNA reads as TGTGCCAGCAGCCCTACTACCGCCGGAGGGCCAGGGATCTTTTACGAGCAGTACTTC.